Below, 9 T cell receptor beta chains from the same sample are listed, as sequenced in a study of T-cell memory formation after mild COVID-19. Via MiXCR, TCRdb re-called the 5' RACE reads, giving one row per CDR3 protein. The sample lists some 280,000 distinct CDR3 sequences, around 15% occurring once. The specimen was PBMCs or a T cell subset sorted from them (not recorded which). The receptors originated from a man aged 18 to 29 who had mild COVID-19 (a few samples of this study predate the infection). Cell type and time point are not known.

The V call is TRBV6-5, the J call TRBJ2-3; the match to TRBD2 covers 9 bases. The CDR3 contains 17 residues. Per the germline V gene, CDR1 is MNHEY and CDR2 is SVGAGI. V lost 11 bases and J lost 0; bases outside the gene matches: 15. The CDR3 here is CAPQGGGAGSSTDTQYF. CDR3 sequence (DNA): TGTGCCCCACAGGGCGGGGGGGCCGGGTCTAGCACAGATACGCAGTATTTT.

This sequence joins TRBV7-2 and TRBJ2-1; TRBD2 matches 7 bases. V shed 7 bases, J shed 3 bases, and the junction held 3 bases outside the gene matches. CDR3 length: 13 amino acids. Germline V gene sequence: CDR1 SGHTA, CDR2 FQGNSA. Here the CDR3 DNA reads TGTGCCAGCACGACTAGCTACTACAATGAGCAGTTCTTC. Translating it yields CASTTSYYNEQFF.

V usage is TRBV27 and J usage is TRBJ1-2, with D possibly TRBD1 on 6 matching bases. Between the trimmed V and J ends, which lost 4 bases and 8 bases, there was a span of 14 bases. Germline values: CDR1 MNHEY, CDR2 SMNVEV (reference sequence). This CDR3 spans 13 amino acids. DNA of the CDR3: TGTGCCAGCAGTTCCTTCGTCGGGGGCGGCTACACCTTC. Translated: CASSSFVGGGYTF.

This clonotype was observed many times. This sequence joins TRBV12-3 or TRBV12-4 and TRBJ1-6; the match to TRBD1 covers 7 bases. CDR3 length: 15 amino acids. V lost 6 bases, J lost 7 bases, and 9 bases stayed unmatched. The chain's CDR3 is CASRDAGQPNSPLHF. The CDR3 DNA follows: TGTGCCAGCAGGGACGCGGGACAGCCAAATTCACCCCTCCACTTT.

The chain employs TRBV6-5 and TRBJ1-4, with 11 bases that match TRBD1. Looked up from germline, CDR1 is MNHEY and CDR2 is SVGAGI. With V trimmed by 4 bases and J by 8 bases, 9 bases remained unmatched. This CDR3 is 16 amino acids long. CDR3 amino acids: CASSFSGQGAWEKLFF. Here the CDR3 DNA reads TGTGCCAGCAGTTTCTCTGGACAGGGGGCCTGGGAAAAACTGTTTTTT.

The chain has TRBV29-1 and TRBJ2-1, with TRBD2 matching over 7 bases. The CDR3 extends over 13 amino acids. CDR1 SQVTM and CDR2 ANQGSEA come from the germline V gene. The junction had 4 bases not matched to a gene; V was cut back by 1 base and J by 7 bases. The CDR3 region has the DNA TGCAGCGTTGAAGGGGCGGGAGAGAATGAGCAGTTCTTC. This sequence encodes CSVEGAGENEQFF.

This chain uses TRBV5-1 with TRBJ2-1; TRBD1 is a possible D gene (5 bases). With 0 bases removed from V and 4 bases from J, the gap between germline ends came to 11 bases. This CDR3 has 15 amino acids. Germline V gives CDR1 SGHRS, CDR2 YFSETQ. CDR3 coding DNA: TGCGCCAGCAGCTTGGAATTAAGGGGATACAATGAGCAGTTCTTC. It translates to CASSLELRGYNEQFF. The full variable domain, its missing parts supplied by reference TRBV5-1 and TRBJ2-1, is KAGVTQTPRYLIKTRGQQVTLSCSPISGHRSVSWYQQTPGQGLQFLFEYFSETQRNKGNFPGRFSGRQFSNSRSEMNVSTLELGDSALYLCASSLELRGYNEQFFGPGTRLTVL.

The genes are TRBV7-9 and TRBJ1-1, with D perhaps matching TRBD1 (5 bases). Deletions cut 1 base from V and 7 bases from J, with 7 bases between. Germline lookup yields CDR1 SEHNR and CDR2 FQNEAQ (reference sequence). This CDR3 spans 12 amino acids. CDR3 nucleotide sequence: TGTGCCAGCAGCTTAGACAGGAATGAAGCTTTCTTT. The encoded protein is CASSLDRNEAFF.

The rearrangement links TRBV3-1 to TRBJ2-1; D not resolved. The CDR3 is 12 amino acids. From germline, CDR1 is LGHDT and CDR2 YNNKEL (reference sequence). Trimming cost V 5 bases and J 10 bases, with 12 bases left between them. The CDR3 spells CASSKDRSEQFF. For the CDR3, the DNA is TGTGCCAGCAGCAAGGACCGGTCGGAGCAGTTCTTC.